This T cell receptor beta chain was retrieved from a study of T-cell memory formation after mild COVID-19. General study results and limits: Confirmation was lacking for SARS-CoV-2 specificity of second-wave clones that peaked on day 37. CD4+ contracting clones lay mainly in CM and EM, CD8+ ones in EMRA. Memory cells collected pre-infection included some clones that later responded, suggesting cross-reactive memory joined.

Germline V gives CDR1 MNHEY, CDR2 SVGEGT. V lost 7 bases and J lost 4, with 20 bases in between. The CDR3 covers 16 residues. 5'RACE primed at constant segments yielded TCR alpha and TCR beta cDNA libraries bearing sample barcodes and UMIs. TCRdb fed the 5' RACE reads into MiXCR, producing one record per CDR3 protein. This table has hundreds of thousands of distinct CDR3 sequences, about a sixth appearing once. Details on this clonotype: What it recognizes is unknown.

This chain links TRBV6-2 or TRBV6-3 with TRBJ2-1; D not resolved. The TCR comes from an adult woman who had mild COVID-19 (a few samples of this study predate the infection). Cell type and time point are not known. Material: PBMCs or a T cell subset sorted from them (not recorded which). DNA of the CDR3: TGTGCCAGCACCGCTACCCTCCGCGTTTTGTACAATGAGCAGTTCTTC. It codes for CASTATLRVLYNEQFF.